This T cell receptor (beta chain) originates from a study of T cell responses to AZD1222 COVID-19 vaccine. Study-level results: Clonal diversity may have been underestimated in mostly white British donors. The study found vaccine-associated CD4 TCRs spanning spike, dominant at 160-218 and 743-854. Spike-specific TCR breadth and depth were elevated following two AZD1222 doses. Baseline seropositivity occurred in only a handful of AZD1222 recipients.

Regarding this clone: Its antigen is currently unknown.

TCRdb's copy holds only in-frame clones and misses some; the assay was immunoSEQ multiplex PCR. The data show about 170,000 clones, approximately 93% seen once. The sample here was peripheral blood, taken on day 0 of AZD1222 vaccination. This clonotype originated in an adult in good health.

CDR3 DNA: TGTGCCAGCAGCACTCGAGGGGGCAGTAGCCAACGCGTCGAAGAGACCCAGTACTTC. This translates into CASSTRGGSSQRVEETQYF. The chain couples TRBV11-2 to TRBJ2-5, with 7 bases that match TRBD1. The CDR3 is 19 amino acids. CDR1 and CDR2 from the germline V gene are SGHAT and FQNNGV. V lost 5 bases and J lost 3; bases outside the gene matches: 21. Combining the CDR3 with reference TRBV11-2 and TRBJ2-5 gives the whole variable domain EAGVAQSPRYKIIEKRQSVAFWCNPISGHATLYWYQQILGQGPKLLIQFQNNGVVDDSQLPKDRFSAERLKGVDSTLKIQPAKLEDSAVYLCASSTRGGSSQRVEETQYFGPGTRLLVL.